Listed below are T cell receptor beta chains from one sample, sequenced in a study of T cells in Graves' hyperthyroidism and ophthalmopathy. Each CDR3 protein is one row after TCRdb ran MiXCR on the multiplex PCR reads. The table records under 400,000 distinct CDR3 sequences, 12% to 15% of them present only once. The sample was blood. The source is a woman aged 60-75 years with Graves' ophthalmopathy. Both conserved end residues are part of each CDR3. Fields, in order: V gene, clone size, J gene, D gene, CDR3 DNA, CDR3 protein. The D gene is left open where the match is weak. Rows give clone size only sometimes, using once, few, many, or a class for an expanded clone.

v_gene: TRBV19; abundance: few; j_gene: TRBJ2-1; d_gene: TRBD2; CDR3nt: TGTGCCAGTAGTATTCTAGCGGGAGTGGACAATGAGCAGTTCTTC; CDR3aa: CASSILAGVDNEQFF
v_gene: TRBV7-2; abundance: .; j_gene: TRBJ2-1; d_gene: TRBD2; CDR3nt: TGTGCCAGCAGCTTATTGGGAACTAGCGGGAGTAATGAGCAGTTCTTC; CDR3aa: CASSLLGTSGSNEQFF
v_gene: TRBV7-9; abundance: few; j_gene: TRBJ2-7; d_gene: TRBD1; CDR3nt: TGTGCCAGCAGCTGGGTCAGGACAGGGGGCCCTTTCAGCCCCTACGAGCAGTACTTC; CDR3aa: CASSWVRTGGPFSPYEQYF
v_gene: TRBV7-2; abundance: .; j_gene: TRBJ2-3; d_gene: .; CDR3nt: TGTGCCAGCAACTCCCGGGGTGATACGCAGTATTTT; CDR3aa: CASNSRGDTQYF
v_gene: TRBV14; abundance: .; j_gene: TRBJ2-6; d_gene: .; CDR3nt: TGTGCCAGCAGCCAAGGCACGCCCGTTAGAGGGGCCAACGTCCTGACTTTC; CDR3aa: CASSQGTPVRGANVLTF
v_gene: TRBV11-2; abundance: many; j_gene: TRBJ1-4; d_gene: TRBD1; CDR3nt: TGTGCCAGCACCGAGGTTACAGGGGGCAAGGAAAAACTGTTTTTT; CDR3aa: CASTEVTGGKEKLFF
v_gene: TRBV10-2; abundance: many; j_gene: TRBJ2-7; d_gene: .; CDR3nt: TGCGCCAGCAGTGCTCGTCGGGATCCCTACGAGCAGTACTTC; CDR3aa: CASSARRDPYEQYF
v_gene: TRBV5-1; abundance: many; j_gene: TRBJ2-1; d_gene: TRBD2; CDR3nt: TGCGCCAGCAGCTTGACTAGCGGGACCCCTGAGCAGTTCTTC; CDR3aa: CASSLTSGTPEQFF
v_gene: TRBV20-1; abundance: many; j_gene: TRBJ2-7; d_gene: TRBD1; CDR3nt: TGCAGTGCTCCTCGGCCAGGGGGAATCTACGAGCAGTACTTC; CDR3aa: CSAPRPGGIYEQYF
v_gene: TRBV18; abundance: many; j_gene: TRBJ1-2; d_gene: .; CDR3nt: TGTGCCAGCTCACCGCAGGGTCCTTATGGCTACACCTTC; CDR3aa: CASSPQGPYGYTF
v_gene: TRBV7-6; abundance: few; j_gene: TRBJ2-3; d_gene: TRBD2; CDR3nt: TGTGCCAGCAGCTTAACCTTAGCGGGAGGCACAGATACGCAGTATTTT; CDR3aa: CASSLTLAGGTDTQYF
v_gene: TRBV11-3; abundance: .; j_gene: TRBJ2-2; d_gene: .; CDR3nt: TGTGCCAGCAGCTCGGACAGGGAGGGCACCGGGGAGCTGTTTTTT; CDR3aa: CASSSDREGTGELFF
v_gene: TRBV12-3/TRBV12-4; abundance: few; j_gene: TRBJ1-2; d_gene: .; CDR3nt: TGTGCCAGCAGTTCCAGCGGCCCCCCCTATGACTACACCTTC; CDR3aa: CASSSSGPPYDYTF
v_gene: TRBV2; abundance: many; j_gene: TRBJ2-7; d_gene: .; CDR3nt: TGTGCCAGCAGTGAATCGGTTGGCTCCTACGAGCAGTACTTC; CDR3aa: CASSESVGSYEQYF
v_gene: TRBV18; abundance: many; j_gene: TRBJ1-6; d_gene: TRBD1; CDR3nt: TGTGCCAGCTCACCATCGGGACAGGGGGTTTCACCCCTCCACTTT; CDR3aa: CASSPSGQGVSPLHF
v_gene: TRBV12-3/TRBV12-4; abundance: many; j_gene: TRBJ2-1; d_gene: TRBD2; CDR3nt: TGTGCCAGCAGTTTAAAGTTTGATAGCGGGAGTGGGGATGAGCAGTTCTTC; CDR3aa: CASSLKFDSGSGDEQFF
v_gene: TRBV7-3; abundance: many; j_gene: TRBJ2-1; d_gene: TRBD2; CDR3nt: TGTGCCAGCAGCTTAACGGGGGCGACTAGCGGGAGTTCTTACAATGAGCAGTTCTTC; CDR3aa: CASSLTGATSGSSYNEQFF
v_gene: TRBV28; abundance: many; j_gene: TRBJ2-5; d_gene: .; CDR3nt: TGTGCCAGCAGTGAGTCTAGCGTGTACCAAGAGACCCAGTACTTC; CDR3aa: CASSESSVYQETQYF
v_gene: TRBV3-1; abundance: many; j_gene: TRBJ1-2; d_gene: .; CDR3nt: TGTGCCAGCAGCCACCGGGACGGGGATGGCTACACCTTC; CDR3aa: CASSHRDGDGYTF
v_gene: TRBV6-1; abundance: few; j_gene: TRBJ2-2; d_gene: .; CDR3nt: TGTGCCAGCAGACGCCCGGGACACGCAGACACCGGGGAGCTGTTTTTT; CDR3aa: CASRRPGHADTGELFF
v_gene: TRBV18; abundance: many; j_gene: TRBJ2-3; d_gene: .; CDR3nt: TGTGCCAGCTCACCACGGTGGGGGCCACAGGATACGCAGTATTTT; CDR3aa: CASSPRWGPQDTQYF
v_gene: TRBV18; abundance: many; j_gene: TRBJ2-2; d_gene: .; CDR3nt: TGTGCCAGCTCACCACAGACGGACGGGGAGCTGTTTTTT; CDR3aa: CASSPQTDGELFF
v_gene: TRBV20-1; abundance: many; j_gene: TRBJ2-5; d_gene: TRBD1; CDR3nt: TGCAGTGCTAGACGAGGGTCAGGGGGAAATATGGAGACCCAGTACTTC; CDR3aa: CSARRGSGGNMETQYF
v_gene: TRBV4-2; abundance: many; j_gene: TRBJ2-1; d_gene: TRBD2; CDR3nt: TGTGCCAGCAGCCAAGAAGGGACTAGCGGGAGTAATGAGCAGTTCTTC; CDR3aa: CASSQEGTSGSNEQFF
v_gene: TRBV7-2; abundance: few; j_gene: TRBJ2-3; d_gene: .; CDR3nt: TGTGCCAGCAGCTTTTCGATTAGCGGTAGCACAGATACGCAGTATTTT; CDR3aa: CASSFSISGSTDTQYF
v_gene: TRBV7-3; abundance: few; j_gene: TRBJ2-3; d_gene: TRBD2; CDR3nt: TGTGCCAGCAGCCCTTTAGCGGGGCAAACAGATACGCAGTATTTT; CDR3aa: CASSPLAGQTDTQYF
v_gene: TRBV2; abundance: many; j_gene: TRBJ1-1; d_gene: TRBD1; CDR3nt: TGTGCCAGCAGCACAGGGGGCGGAGGCACTGAAGCTTTCTTT; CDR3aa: CASSTGGGGTEAFF
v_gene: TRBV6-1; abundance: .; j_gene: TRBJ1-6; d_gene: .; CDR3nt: TGTGCCAGCAGTGAACAGGGCGGGAATTCACCCCTCCACTTT; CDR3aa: CASSEQGGNSPLHF
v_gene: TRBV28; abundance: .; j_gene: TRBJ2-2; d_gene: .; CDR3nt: TGTGCCAGCAGTTTAGGGACTCAACGGGAGCTGTTTTTT; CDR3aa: CASSLGTQRELFF
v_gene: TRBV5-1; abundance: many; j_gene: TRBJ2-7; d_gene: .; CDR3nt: TGCGCCAGCAGCTTGGACAGGGAATACGAGCAGTACTTC; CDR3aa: CASSLDREYEQYF
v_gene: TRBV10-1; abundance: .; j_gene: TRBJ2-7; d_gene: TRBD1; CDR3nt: TGCGCCAGACCATGGACAGGGGATGCCTACGAGCAGTACTTC; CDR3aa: CARPWTGDAYEQYF
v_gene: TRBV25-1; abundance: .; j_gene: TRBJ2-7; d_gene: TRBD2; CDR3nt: TGTGCCAGCAGTTCCGCGGGGGGCCTTAACTACGAGCAGTACTTC; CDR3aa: CASSSAGGLNYEQYF
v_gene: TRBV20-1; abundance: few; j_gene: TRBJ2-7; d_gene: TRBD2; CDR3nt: TGCAGTGCCTCGACTAGCGGGCGCTCGGGGCAGTACTTC; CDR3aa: CSASTSGRSGQYF
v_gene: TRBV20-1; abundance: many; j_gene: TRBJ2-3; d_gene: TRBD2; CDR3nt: TGCAGTGGAAGGGGACTAGCGGGGAATACAGATACGCAGTATTTT; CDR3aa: CSGRGLAGNTDTQYF
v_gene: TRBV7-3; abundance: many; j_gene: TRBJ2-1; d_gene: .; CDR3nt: TGTGCCAGCAGCCCGACCGGAGTGAGACCGTCATGGGGCAATGAGCAGTTCTTC; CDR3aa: CASSPTGVRPSWGNEQFF
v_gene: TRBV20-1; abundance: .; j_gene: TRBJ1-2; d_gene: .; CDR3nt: TGCAGTGCTAGAGATCCAGGGCCTGGAAACTATGGCTACACCTTC; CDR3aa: CSARDPGPGNYGYTF
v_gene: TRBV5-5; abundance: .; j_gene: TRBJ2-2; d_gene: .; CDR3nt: TGCGCCAGCAGCTTGATTCCGGGGGCGATTGACGGGGAGCTGTTTTTT; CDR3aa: CASSLIPGAIDGELFF
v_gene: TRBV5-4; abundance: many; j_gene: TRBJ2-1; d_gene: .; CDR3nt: TGTGCCAGCAGCTCAGAGGGCTACAATGAGCAGTTCTTC; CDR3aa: CASSSEGYNEQFF
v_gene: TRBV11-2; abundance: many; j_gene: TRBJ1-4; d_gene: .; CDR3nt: TGTGCCAGCAGCTTATCCCGTCATGAAAAACTGTTTTTT; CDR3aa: CASSLSRHEKLFF
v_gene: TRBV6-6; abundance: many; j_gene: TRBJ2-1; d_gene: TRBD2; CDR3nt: TGTGCCAGCAGTTACTCGACTAGCGGGAGCCATGAGCAGTTCTTC; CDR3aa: CASSYSTSGSHEQFF
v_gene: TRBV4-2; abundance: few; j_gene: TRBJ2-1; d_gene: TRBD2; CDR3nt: TGTGCCAGCAGCCAGGAGACTAGCGGGAGGGGGAATGAGCAGTTCTTC; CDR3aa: CASSQETSGRGNEQFF
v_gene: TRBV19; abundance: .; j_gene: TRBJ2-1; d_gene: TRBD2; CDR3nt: TGTGCCAGTAGTGACGAGCGGGAGGGACTCTACAATGAGCAGTTCTTC; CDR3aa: CASSDEREGLYNEQFF
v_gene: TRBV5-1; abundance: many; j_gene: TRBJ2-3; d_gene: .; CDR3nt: TGCGCCAGCAGCTTGCGGGACTTTTATTTCACAGATACGCAGTATTTT; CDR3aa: CASSLRDFYFTDTQYF
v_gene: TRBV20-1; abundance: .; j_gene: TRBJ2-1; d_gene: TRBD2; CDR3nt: TGCAGTGCTAGAGGGGCTCCGGGACTAGCGGGAGACCCCTACAATGAGCAGTTCTTC; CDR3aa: CSARGAPGLAGDPYNEQFF
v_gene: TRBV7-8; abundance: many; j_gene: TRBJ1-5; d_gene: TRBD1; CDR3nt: TGTGCCAGCAGCTTAGGGGACAGGGGGCTTCTTGGCAATCAGCCCCAGCATTTT; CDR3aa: CASSLGDRGLLGNQPQHF
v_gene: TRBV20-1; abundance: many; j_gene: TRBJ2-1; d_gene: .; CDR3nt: TGCAGTGCTAGAGAGAGAAACAGGGTATGGGACAATGAGCAGTTCTTC; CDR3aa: CSARERNRVWDNEQFF
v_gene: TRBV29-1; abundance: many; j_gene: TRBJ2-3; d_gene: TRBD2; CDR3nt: TGCAGCGTTGAAGATTTAGCGGGGAGCACAGATACGCAGTATTTT; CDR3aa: CSVEDLAGSTDTQYF
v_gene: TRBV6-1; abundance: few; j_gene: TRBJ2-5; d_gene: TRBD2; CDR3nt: TGTGCCAGCAGTCCACTAGCGGGGCCCCTCCAAGAGACCCAGTACTTC; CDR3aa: CASSPLAGPLQETQYF
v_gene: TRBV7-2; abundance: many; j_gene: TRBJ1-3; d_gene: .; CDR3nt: TGTGCCAGCACCGCGCTTGCGGGCCTGACAGGAACTGGAAACACCATATATTTT; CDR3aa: CASTALAGLTGTGNTIYF
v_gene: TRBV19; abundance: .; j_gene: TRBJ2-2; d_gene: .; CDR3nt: TGTGCCAGTAGTCCCTCCGGGGCAACGAACACCGGGGAGCTGTTTTTT; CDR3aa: CASSPSGATNTGELFF
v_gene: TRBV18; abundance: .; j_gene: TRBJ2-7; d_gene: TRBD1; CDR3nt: TGTGCCAGCTCATCGGGACAGGGGGCGCGCGAGCAGTACTTC; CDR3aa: CASSSGQGAREQYF
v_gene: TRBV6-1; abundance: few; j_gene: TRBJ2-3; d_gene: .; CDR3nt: TGTGCCAGCAGTGAGTCCGGGGGCCGGCATACGCAGTATTTT; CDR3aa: CASSESGGRHTQYF
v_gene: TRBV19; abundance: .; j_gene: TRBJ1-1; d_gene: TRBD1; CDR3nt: TGTGCCAGTAGTACGACAGGGAGGTGGGGGAACACTGAAGCTTTCTTT; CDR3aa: CASSTTGRWGNTEAFF
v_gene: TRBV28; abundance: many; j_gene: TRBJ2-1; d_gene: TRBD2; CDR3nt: TGTGCCAGCAGTCCCGAGACTAGCGGGAGAATCAATGATGAGCAGTTCTTC; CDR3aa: CASSPETSGRINDEQFF
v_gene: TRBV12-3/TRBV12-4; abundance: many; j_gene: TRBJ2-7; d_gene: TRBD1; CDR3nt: TGTGCCAGCAGTTTTTTGCAGGGGGCGTACGAGCAGTACTTC; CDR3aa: CASSFLQGAYEQYF
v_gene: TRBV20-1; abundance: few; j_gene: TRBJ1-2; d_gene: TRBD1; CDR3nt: TGCAGTGCTACCCGCCGGCAGGGGGCGGGGTATGGCTACACCTTC; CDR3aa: CSATRRQGAGYGYTF
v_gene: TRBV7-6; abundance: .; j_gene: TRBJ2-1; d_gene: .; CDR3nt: TGTGCCAGCAGCTTCCATGAGCACCCCTACAATGAGCAGTTCTTC; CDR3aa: CASSFHEHPYNEQFF
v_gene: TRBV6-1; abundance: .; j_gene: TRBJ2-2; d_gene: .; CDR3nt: TGTGCCAGCAGTGAAGCTGGGCCGAACACCGGGGAGCTGTTTTTT; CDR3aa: CASSEAGPNTGELFF
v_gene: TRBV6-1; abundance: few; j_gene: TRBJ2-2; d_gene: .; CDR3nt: TGTGCCAGCAGTCCACCCCAAGCGGACCTCACCGGGGAGCTGTTTTTT; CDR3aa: CASSPPQADLTGELFF